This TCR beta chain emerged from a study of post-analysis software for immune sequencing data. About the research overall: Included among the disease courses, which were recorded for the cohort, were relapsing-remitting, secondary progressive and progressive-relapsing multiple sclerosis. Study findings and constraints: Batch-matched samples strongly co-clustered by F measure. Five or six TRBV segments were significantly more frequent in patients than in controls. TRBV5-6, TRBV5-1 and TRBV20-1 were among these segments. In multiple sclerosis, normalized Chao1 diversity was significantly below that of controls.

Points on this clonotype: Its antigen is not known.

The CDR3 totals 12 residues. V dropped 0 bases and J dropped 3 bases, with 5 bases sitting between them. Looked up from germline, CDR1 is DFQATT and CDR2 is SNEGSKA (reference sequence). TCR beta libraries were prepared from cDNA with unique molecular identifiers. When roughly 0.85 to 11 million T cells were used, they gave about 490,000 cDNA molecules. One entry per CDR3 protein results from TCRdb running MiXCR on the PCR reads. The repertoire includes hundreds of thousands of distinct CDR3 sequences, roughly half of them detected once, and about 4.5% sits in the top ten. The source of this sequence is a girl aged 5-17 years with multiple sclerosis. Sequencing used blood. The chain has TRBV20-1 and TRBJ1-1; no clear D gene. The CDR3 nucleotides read TGCAGTGCTAGAGAACTACACACTGAAGCTTTCTTT. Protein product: CSARELHTEAFF.